The clone carrying this TCR beta chain was observed once. Since a much larger clone is just one base distant, this may be a read error. Because the CDR3 is missing its conserved closing phenylalanine or tryptophan, this is likely a read error. The entry originates in a study of regulatory T cells in long-lasting Graves disease. Through Arm-PCR of CDR3 regions and iRepertoire HTBI primers, TCR beta libraries were built. TCRdb called the multiplex PCR reads again in MiXCR, with one record for every CDR3 protein. The table includes approximately 490,000 distinct CDR3 sequences, about 17% detected once. The germline gives CDR1 KGHSH, CDR2 LQKENI. There are 10 residues in the CDR3. Trimming removed 6 bases from V and 5 bases from J, with 3 bases in between. Time point: newly diagnosed GD, antithyroid drugs for less than 3 months. PBMC-extracted RNA yielded the TCR library. The same specimen was also included in a second study, on T cells in Graves' hyperthyroidism and ophthalmopathy.

The chain couples TRBV18 to TRBJ2-3; D gene ambiguous. The sequenced sample was peripheral blood mononuclear cells (PBMCs), obtained at new diagnosis, from a patient treated with antithyroid drugs. The receptor was isolated from a man in his forties with Graves disease. The CDR3 spells CASSRDTQYS. The CDR3 DNA sequence: TGTGCCAGCTCCCGAGATACGCAGTATTCT.